Below, one T cell receptor (beta chain) is given with its context. The antigen is undetermined. This record comes from a study of shared clonotypes between healthy human individuals. Data came from immunoSEQ multiplex PCR; TCRdb stores just in-frame clones and leaves some out. The table shows around 100,000 clones, with around 66% occurring only once. The CDR3 is 18 amino acids. Germline lookup yields CDR1 SEHNR and CDR2 FQNEAQ (reference sequence). V lost 7 bases and J lost 4; bases outside the gene matches: 13. Study-level findings and limits: Investigators collected only blood, and repertoires in tissues likely differ.

Sequenced input: memory CD8+ T cells sorted from blood. The sample's subset: CD45RO+ cells pooled with CCR7-negative TemRA cells. This receptor was obtained from a woman aged 25 to 39 in good health. The J gene is TRBJ2-2, the V gene TRBV7-9; 12 bases are shared with TRBD2. As DNA, the CDR3 is TGTGCCAGCAATAGACGCCTAGCGGGAGGGCCCAGCACCGGGGAGCTGTTTTTT. As protein: CASNRRLAGGPSTGELFF.